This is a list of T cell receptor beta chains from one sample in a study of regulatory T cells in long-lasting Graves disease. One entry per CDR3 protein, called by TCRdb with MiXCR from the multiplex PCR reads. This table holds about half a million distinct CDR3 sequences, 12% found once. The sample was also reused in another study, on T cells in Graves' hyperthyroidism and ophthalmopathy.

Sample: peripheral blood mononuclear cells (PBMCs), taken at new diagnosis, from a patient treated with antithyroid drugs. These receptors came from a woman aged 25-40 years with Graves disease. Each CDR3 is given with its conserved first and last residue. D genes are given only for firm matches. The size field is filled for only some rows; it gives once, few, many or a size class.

CASSVSYGNTEAFF TGTGCCAGCAGCGTATCCTACGGGAACACTGAAGCTTTCTTT - - TRBJ1-1 TRBV9
CAIKGSSGANVLTF TGTGCCATCAAAGGGAGCTCTGGGGCCAACGTCCTGACTTTC many - TRBJ2-6 TRBV6-1
CASWALAGAGELFF TGTGCCAGCTGGGCACTAGCGGGGGCCGGGGAGCTGTTTTTT - TRBD2 TRBJ2-2 TRBV27
CASSPGLAGREQFF TGCGCCAGCAGCCCTGGACTAGCGGGACGAGAGCAGTTCTTC many TRBD2 TRBJ2-1 TRBV5-1
CASKKREGLYEQFF TGTGCCAGCAAGAAGCGGGAGGGACTTTATGAGCAGTTCTTC - TRBD2 TRBJ2-1 TRBV9
CATSRGRSYEQYF TGTGCCACCAGCCGGGGGAGGTCCTACGAGCAGTACTTC - - TRBJ2-7 TRBV15
CASSYTRAGSSGELFF TGTGCCAGCAGCTACACGAGGGCTGGGTCTTCCGGGGAGCTGTTTTTT - - TRBJ2-2 TRBV5-6
CASSIWTGIGEQYF TGTGCCAGCAGCATATGGACAGGGATCGGCGAGCAGTACTTC many TRBD1 TRBJ2-7 TRBV7-2
CASTWEGAGDTQYF TGTGCCAGCACCTGGGAGGGAGCGGGAGATACGCAGTATTTT many TRBD2 TRBJ2-3 TRBV7-9
CASSPGQSLYEQYF TGTGCCAGCAGTCCGGGACAGTCTCTCTACGAGCAGTACTTC many TRBD1 TRBJ2-7 TRBV27
CASSPRTRTGFNSPLHF TGTGCCAGTAGTCCTCGGACACGAACGGGCTTCAATTCACCCCTCCACTTT - - TRBJ1-6 TRBV19